The 2 T cell receptor beta chains below were found in one sample sequenced in a study of T cells in Graves' hyperthyroidism and ophthalmopathy (dated by TCRdb to between 2018 and 2020). Library creation used multiplex PCR. Sequenced using an Illumina HiSeq 2000. The TCR beta CDR3 regions were amplified from the RNA transcripts. For the first round of RT-PCR on the TCR CDR3, the HTBI primer set was used together with the Qiagen OneStep RT-PCR kit. TCRdb trimmed the raw reads at Q25, called clones with MiXCR and kept productive beta chains. Entries are consolidated by CDR3 protein sequence, retaining the most common genes and DNA. For this sample the table gives hundreds of thousands of distinct CDR3 sequences, of which 35% to 45% were detected only once. 7.5% to 9.5% of the sample rests with the top ten. Sequenced sample: blood. All receptors derive from a man younger than 35 with Graves' hyperthyroidism.

The chain joins TRBV7-3 to TRBJ1-3, with TRBD1 matching over 9 bases. Germline lookup yields CDR1 SGHTA and CDR2 FQGTGA. The V and J ends lost 3 bases and 8 bases, in that order; junction bases with no gene match: 8. CDR3 length equals 15 residues. In nucleotides, the CDR3 is TGTGCCAGCAGCTTCACAGGGGGCGATGGCTACACCATATATTTT. Protein product: CASSFTGGDGYTIYF.

This clonotype showed up just a few times. CDR3 nucleotide sequence: TGCGCCAGCAGCTCCAGTATAAGGCAGAGCTCCTACGAGCAGTACTTC. Its protein is CASSSSIRQSSYEQYF. The genes are TRBV5-1 and TRBJ2-7; D is ambiguous. The germline V gene encodes CDR1 SGHRS and CDR2 YFSETQ. Trimming took off 3 bases at V and 0 bases at J, with 16 bases between the two ends. The CDR3 totals 16 residues.